These T cell receptor beta chains were read from a single sample in a study of shared clonotypes between healthy human individuals. TCRdb's table, derived via immunoSEQ multiplex PCR, lists solely in-frame clones and lacks some. The data hold about 2.2 million clones, with around 93% observed a single time. Specimen: naive CD8+ T cells from PBMCs. These receptors came from a man aged 18-30 years in good health. Some clones in this sample may be carry-over from other donors' samples. CDR3s include the opening cysteine and the closing phenylalanine or tryptophan. Fields, in order: J gene, D gene, clone size, V gene, CDR3 DNA, CDR3 protein. A D gene is named only where the DNA matches it firmly. Where a row states a size, it is once, few, many or the class of an expanded clone; other rows omit it.

>TRBJ2-7|TRBD1|once|TRBV28
TGTGCCAGCAGTTTATCCTGGCATTACAGGGGTGGGGTCGAGCAGTACTTC
CASSLSWHYRGGVEQYF
>TRBJ2-1|.|.|TRBV28
TGTGCCAGCAGTTCCATCAGCCGGGGAGACAATGAGCAGTTCTTC
CASSSISRGDNEQFF
>TRBJ2-1|TRBD2|.|TRBV7-2
TGTGCCAGCAGCTTAAGGACTAGCGGGCCGTACAATGAGCAGTTCTTC
CASSLRTSGPYNEQFF
>TRBJ1-1|.|.|TRBV28
TGTGCCAGCAGTTTAAGGGTTAGGGCTGAAGCTTTCTTT
CASSLRVRAEAFF
>TRBJ2-3|.|.|TRBV4-3
TGCGCCAGCAGCCAACGTTCAGATACGCAGTATTTT
CASSQRSDTQYF
>TRBJ2-7|TRBD2|.|TRBV9
TGTGCCAGCAGCGGACTGGGGGCGGGAGGGTTGGACGAGCAGTACTTC
CASSGLGAGGLDEQYF
>TRBJ1-2|TRBD1|.|TRBV4-3
TGCGCCAGCAGCCAAGGGATGACAGGGGGCAACTATGGCTACACCTTC
CASSQGMTGGNYGYTF
>TRBJ1-1|.|.|TRBV25-1
TGTGCCAGCAGCAGGGATCTTGAAGCTTTCTTT
CASSRDLEAFF
>TRBJ1-1|TRBD1|.|TRBV7-6
TGTGCCAGCAGCCTCGGCACAGGGGGCGGAGAAGCTTTCTTT
CASSLGTGGGEAFF
>TRBJ1-5|.|.|TRBV18
TGTGCCAGCTCACCTGCGCAACCGAATGGCAATCAGCCCCAGCATTTT
CASSPAQPNGNQPQHF
>TRBJ1-1|.|.|TRBV9
TGTGCCAGCAGCGTCGTCAGGGCCCTGAACACTGAAGCTTTCTTT
CASSVVRALNTEAFF
>TRBJ2-7|TRBD1|.|TRBV5-1
TGCGCCAGCAGCTTTTCCGAGGACAGGCGGACGGTCTACGAGCAGTACTTC
CASSFSEDRRTVYEQYF
>TRBJ2-7|.|.|TRBV4-1
TGCGCCAGCAGCCAATACCGGGACGGAGCCTACGAGCAGTACTTC
CASSQYRDGAYEQYF
>TRBJ2-1|.|.|TRBV28
TGTGCCAGCAGTCCCCCTGGCGGCTACAATGAGCAGTTCTTC
CASSPPGGYNEQFF
>TRBJ1-1|.|few|TRBV19
TGTGCCAGTCAATCGGGATACACTGAAGCTTTCTTT
CASQSGYTEAFF
>TRBJ2-7|.|.|TRBV15
TGTGCCACCAGCAGAGAAGGGGCAACCTACGAGCAGTACTTC
CATSREGATYEQYF
>TRBJ1-3|.|.|TRBV27
TGTGCCAGCAGCCGCGGCGGGTCTGGAAACACCATATATTTT
CASSRGGSGNTIYF
>TRBJ2-1|.|.|TRBV7-3
TGTGCCAGCAGCTTAGGGGTAAGCTCCTACAATGAGCAGTTCTTC
CASSLGVSSYNEQFF
>TRBJ2-7|TRBD1|.|TRBV7-2
TGTGCCAGCAGCTCCCGGGACAGGGGAGCCTACGAGCAGTACTTC
CASSSRDRGAYEQYF
>TRBJ1-5|.|.|TRBV25-1
TGTGCCAGCATTCGCGGCGGAGGGAATCAGCCCCAGCATTTT
CASIRGGGNQPQHF
>TRBJ1-2|.|.|TRBV28
TGTGCCAGCAGTTCGCAGGAGAACTATGGCTACACCTTC
CASSSQENYGYTF
>TRBJ2-1|.|.|TRBV7-8
TGTGCCAGCAGCTTAGATCACGGGAGCTCCTACAATGAGCAGTTCTTC
CASSLDHGSSYNEQFF
>TRBJ1-1|TRBD1|.|TRBV5-6
TGTGCCAGCAGTTGGGACAGGGGGCAGGCTGAAGCTTTCTTT
CASSWDRGQAEAFF
>TRBJ2-4|TRBD1|.|TRBV27
TGTGCCAGCAGTGGGGACAGGGGTTATAGCATTCAGTACTTC
CASSGDRGYSIQYF
>TRBJ2-7|TRBD1|.|TRBV27
TGTGCCAGCAGTCCCGGGACAGGGAGAAACTACGAGCAGTACTTC
CASSPGTGRNYEQYF
>TRBJ2-3|TRBD2|.|TRBV28
TGTGCCAGCCACGGGACTAGCGGATTCACAGATACGCAGTATTTT
CASHGTSGFTDTQYF
>TRBJ1-2|.|.|TRBV7-3
TGTGCCAGCAGCTGGGGTCCTAACTATGGCTACACCTTC
CASSWGPNYGYTF
>TRBJ2-3|.|.|TRBV27
TGTGCCAGCAGTTATAGGGAGACAGATACGCAGTATTTT
CASSYRETDTQYF
>TRBJ2-7|TRBD1|.|TRBV9
TGTGCCAGCAGCACCTTGCAGGGGGCTCTTGCCTACGAGCAGTACTTC
CASSTLQGALAYEQYF
>TRBJ2-2|TRBD2|.|TRBV5-8
TGTGCCAGCAGCTCGGGACTAGCGGGAGGCTCGAACACCGGGGAGCTGTTTTTT
CASSSGLAGGSNTGELFF
>TRBJ1-1|.|.|TRBV19
TGTGCCAGTATAGATCACACTGAAGCTTTCTTT
CASIDHTEAFF
>TRBJ2-3|.|.|TRBV28
TGTGCCAGCAGTTTAAGCTGGCAGGGAACAGATACGCAGTATTTT
CASSLSWQGTDTQYF
>TRBJ2-1|.|.|TRBV27
TGTGCCAGCAGCCCTCCCTACGGGGCCTCCTACAATGAGCAGTTCTTC
CASSPPYGASYNEQFF
>TRBJ2-7|TRBD2|.|TRBV11-2
TGTGCCAGCACCGCCCGGCTAGCGGGGTTAACAGAGCAGTACTTC
CASTARLAGLTEQYF
>TRBJ2-3|TRBD2|.|TRBV6-6
TGTGCCAGCAGGGGACTAGCAGACGGCACAGATACGCAGTATTTT
CASRGLADGTDTQYF
>TRBJ2-1|TRBD2|.|TRBV4-3
TGCGCCAGCAGCCAAGATTGGCTAGCGGGCGGTAGCAATGAGCAGTTCTTC
CASSQDWLAGGSNEQFF
>TRBJ2-7|TRBD1|.|TRBV27
TGTGCCAGCCGGGAAGCCGGGACAGGGAACGAGCAGTACTTC
CASREAGTGNEQYF
>TRBJ2-7|TRBD1|.|TRBV2
TGTGCCAGCAGAACCTTCCCCGACAGGGTCTCTCGCGAGCAGTACTTC
CASRTFPDRVSREQYF
>TRBJ1-5|TRBD1|.|TRBV28
TGTGCCAGCAGCCCGGGACAGGGGCGATATATGAGCAATCAGCCCCAGCATTTT
CASSPGQGRYMSNQPQHF
>TRBJ2-7|TRBD2|.|TRBV7-6
TGTGCCAGCAGCTTAGGACTAGCGGGAGTTGACGAGCAGTACTTC
CASSLGLAGVDEQYF
>TRBJ1-5|.|.|TRBV5-6
TGTGCCAGCAGCTTGGGACAGCCAAATCAGCCCCGGCATTTT
CASSLGQPNQPRHF
>TRBJ1-5|.|.|TRBV19
TGTGCCAGTAGCTGGGGGGTTGGAGGGGCCCAGCATTTT
CASSWGVGGAQHF
>TRBJ1-1|TRBD1|.|TRBV30
TGTGCCTTTGCAACGGGACAGGGGGCAGTTGGCACTGAAGCTTTCTTT
CAFATGQGAVGTEAFF
>TRBJ2-1|.|.|TRBV27
TGTGCCAGCAGTTATGGACTTAACAATGAGCAGTTCTTC
CASSYGLNNEQFF
>TRBJ2-3|.|.|TRBV15
TGTGCCACCAGCAGAGATCGAGGGGGGGCTAGCACAGATACGCAGTATTTT
CATSRDRGGASTDTQYF
>TRBJ2-7|.|once|TRBV28
TGTGCCAGCAGTTTAACCGGGAGCGCCTACGAGCAGTACTTC
CASSLTGSAYEQYF
>TRBJ2-2|.|.|TRBV4-2
TGTGCCAGCAGCCAAGATCGTGGGGAGCTGTTTTTT
CASSQDRGELFF
>TRBJ2-1|.|.|TRBV7-3
TGTGCCAGCAGCTTAAACAGAGGCCATGAGCAGTTCTTC
CASSLNRGHEQFF
>TRBJ1-5|.|.|TRBV7-6
TGTGCCAGCAGCTTAGAGGCAGGGGCAAACAGTCAGCCCCAGCATTTT
CASSLEAGANSQPQHF
>TRBJ2-1|TRBD2|.|TRBV7-3
TGTGCCAGCAGCTTATACGTGACTAGCGGGAGGACACTCTTCTCCTACAATGAGCAGTTCTTC
CASSLYVTSGRTLFSYNEQFF
>TRBJ2-1|.|.|TRBV19
TGTGCCAGTAAACACCCGCAGGGGGGTAATGAGCAGTTCTTC
CASKHPQGGNEQFF
>TRBJ2-3|TRBD2|.|TRBV6-5
TGTGCCAGCAGTATAACTAGCGGGAGTGCAGATACGCAGTATTTT
CASSITSGSADTQYF
>TRBJ1-1|.|.|TRBV27
TGTGCCAGCAGTTTACTGTCAAGGGACATGAACACTGAAGCTTTCTTT
CASSLLSRDMNTEAFF
>TRBJ2-7|TRBD2|.|TRBV30
TGTGCCTGGACCACGAAGACGACTAGCGGGAGTTACTACGAGCAGTACTTC
CAWTTKTTSGSYYEQYF
>TRBJ2-7|.|.|TRBV7-9
TGTGCCAGCAGCTCCCCGTTCGAGCAGTACTTC
CASSSPFEQYF
>TRBJ1-5|TRBD1|.|TRBV9
TGTGCCAGCAGCGTCACAGGGGGTTATCGGCCCCAGCATTTT
CASSVTGGYRPQHF
>TRBJ1-1|.|.|TRBV19
TGTGCCAGTAGGCTAGCCCGTTCCCTCATGAACACTGAAGCTTTCTTT
CASRLARSLMNTEAFF
>TRBJ2-1|TRBD1|.|TRBV5-1
TGCGCCAGCAGTCCCGGCAGGGGGAGTCTTGAGCAGTTCTTC
CASSPGRGSLEQFF
>TRBJ2-7|.|.|TRBV6-1
TGTGCCAGCGAATTGACAGCCTACGAGCAGTACTTC
CASELTAYEQYF
>TRBJ1-5|.|.|TRBV15
TGTGCCACCAGCAGAGAGGCCAGGGGAGTTTTTGGAAGCAATCAGCCCCAGCATTTT
CATSREARGVFGSNQPQHF